This TCR beta chain was identified during a study of human CD8 memory T cell subsets. CDR1 SGHTA and CDR2 FQGNSA come from the germline V gene. The CDR3 spans 17 residues. Among CD8+ T cells, the stem-like memory population (TSTEM) was CCR7+ PD-1- TIGIT-. UMI-labeled 5' RACE was used to make TCR beta libraries. TCRdb re-analyzed the 5' RACE reads; it lists each CDR3 protein once, without DNA. This sample contains roughly 10,000 distinct CDR3 sequences. Sequencing was done on a sample of CD8+ stem-like memory T cells (TSCM and TCM) sorted from PBMCs. Subset in this sample: stem-like memory CD8 T cells (TSTEM), CCR7+ PD-1- TIGIT-. The source of this sequence is a human donor in good health. This rearrangement joins TRBV7-2 to TRBJ2-1; lacking DNA, the TRBD2 call made by TCRdb goes unchecked. CDR3: CASSLGLLAGGNNEQFF.